Reported below is one T cell receptor beta chain. The record originates from a study of CD8 T cells in Susac syndrome. CD8+ and CD4+ T cells from blood underwent TCR beta sequencing, which was carried out in a high-throughput format. The multiple sclerosis control group comprised treatment-naive patients with stable or active relapsing-remitting disease. TEMRA cells were FACS-enriched, and CD8+ and CD4+ T cells were isolated negatively. The CDR3 is 15 amino acids. V shed 3 bases and J 2 bases; nucleotides not matched to a gene: 2. The germline V gene has CDR1 SNHLY and CDR2 FYNNEI. After extraction with the RNeasy kit, roughly 0.45 to 1 ug of the RNA was reverse transcribed using random hexamers. Amplification of TCR beta CDR3 across 54 Vbeta and 13 Jbeta was performed with immunoSEQ multiplex PCR. TCRdb recomputed calls from the immunoSEQ multiplex PCR reads with MiXCR, one row per CDR3 protein. The sample carries 100,000 to 150,000 distinct CDR3 sequences, roughly 93% recorded once.

This clonotype was sampled from a human donor with multiple sclerosis. The chain recombines TRBV2 with TRBJ2-5; 11 bases fit TRBD2. Sequences were obtained from CD8+ T cells from PBMCs. The CDR3 bases are TGTGCCAGCAGTGAGGGGACTAGCGGACAAGAGACCCAGTACTTC. Protein product: CASSEGTSGQETQYF.